The 9 T cell receptor beta chains in this list originate from one sample, sequenced in a study of molecular identifiers for immune sequencing clone quantification. From the PCR reads, TCRdb called clonotypes with MiXCR, one entry per CDR3 protein. Counted here are just under 650,000 distinct CDR3 sequences, just under 20% occurring once; the ten biggest clones make up around 0.86%. Specimen: naive CD8+ T cells from blood, with Jurkat cell RNA spiked in. Subset here: FACS-sorted CD8+CD4-CCR7+CD45RA+ naive T cells. These receptors were collected from a human donor in good health. Some libraries in this study had Jurkat cell RNA spiked in.

This clonotype was counted many times. The gene calls are TRBV20-1 and TRBJ1-1; the D is unclear. The germline V and J ends were trimmed by 0 bases and 2 bases, with 7 bases remaining between them. Germline V lookup: CDR1 DFQATT, CDR2 SNEGSKA (reference sequence). This CDR3 comprises 13 residues. CDR3 DNA sequence: TGCAGTGCTAGAGATTTACAAAACACTGAAGCTTTCTTT. Translation gives CSARDLQNTEAFF.

This clonotype came up many times. The rearrangement joins TRBV7-2 to TRBJ1-5; no firm D call. CDR3 length: 15 amino acids. Germline lookup yields CDR1 SGHTA and CDR2 FQGNSA. V was shortened by 8 bases and J by 0 bases, with 14 bases between the two germline ends. CDR3 bases: TGTGCCAGCGGATCGACTGGAAATAGCAATCAGCCCCAGCATTTT. Translating gives CASGSTGNSNQPQHF.

The table lists this clonotype with many counts. The V gene is TRBV20-1, the J gene TRBJ2-7; 12 bases line up with TRBD2. CDR3 length equals 15 residues. Looked up from germline, CDR1 is DFQATT and CDR2 is SNEGSKA (reference sequence). V was clipped by 6 bases and J by 2 bases; unmatched bases: 8. This CDR3 reads CSAPGLAGNTYEQYF. The CDR3, as DNA: TGCAGTGCACCTGGACTAGCGGGAAACACCTACGAGCAGTACTTC.

This clonotype has only one observation. At one end, the junction sequence differs from germline, possibly due to a read error. V and J are TRBV3-1 and TRBJ2-2; D possibly corresponds to TRBD2 (5 bases). The CDR3 spans 13 residues. The germline V gene has CDR1 LGHDT and CDR2 YNNKEL (reference sequence). The CDR3 nucleotides are TGTGCCAGCAGCCTAGTGTACACCGGGGAGCTGCTTTTT. Translation gives CASSLVYTGELLF. Together with reference TRBV3-1 and TRBJ2-2, the CDR3 gives the full variable domain: DTAVSQTPKYLVTQMGNDKSIKCEQNLGHDTMYWYKQDSKKFLKIMFSYNNKELIINETVPNRFSPKSPDKAHLNLHINSLELGDSAVYFCASSLVYTGELLFGEGSRLTVL.

Of note for this clonotype: A read error is possible here, since a much larger clone lies one base away. The CDR3 nucleotides read TGTGCCGGCAGCTCCTTGGGGGGTTCCTCGTACGAGCAGTACTTC. It specifies CAGSSLGGSSYEQYF. The rearrangement joins TRBV5-3 to TRBJ2-7; D possibly corresponds to TRBD2 (6 bases). TRBV5-3 is recorded as an ORF, its role being uncertain. There are 15 residues in the CDR3. V was pared by 10 bases and J by 4 bases, with 24 bases between.

This chain connects TRBV5-4 to TRBJ2-1, with 11 bases aligning to TRBD1. The V gene's germline CDR1 is SGHNT and CDR2 YYREEE (reference sequence). After removal of 2 bases from V and 6 bases from J, the junction contained 4 bases not matched to a gene. This CDR3 region has 15 residues. CDR3 in DNA: TGTGCCAGCAGCTTAGACGGGACAGGGGGCAATGAGCAGTTCTTC. Its translation is CASSLDGTGGNEQFF.

The chain is built from TRBV7-9 and TRBJ1-2; possible D gene TRBD1, 6 bases. The ends were cut back, 5 bases at V and 8 bases at J, with 12 bases in the middle. Per the germline V gene, CDR1 is SEHNR and CDR2 is FQNEAQ (reference sequence). This CDR3 is 12 amino acids long. The CDR3 is CASSQRTEGYTF. The CDR3 nucleotides read TGTGCCAGCAGCCAAAGGACAGAAGGCTACACCTTC. The full variable domain, in which reference TRBV7-9 and TRBJ1-2 provide the parts outside the CDR3, is DTGVSQNPRHKITKRGQNVTFRCDPISEHNRLYWYRQTLGQGPEFLTYFQNEAQLEKSRLLSDRFSAERPKGSFSTLEIQRTEQGDSAMYLCASSQRTEGYTFGSGTRLTVV.

This clonotype was picked up many times. The CDR3 sequence: CASSLGLAEYTDTQYF. Here the CDR3 DNA reads TGTGCCAGCAGCTTAGGCCTAGCGGAGTACACAGATACGCAGTATTTT. The chain employs TRBV7-6 and TRBJ2-3, with 7 bases identical to TRBD2. The J segment lost 2 bases and the V segment lost 1 base, leaving 6 bases of the junction unmatched. The germline gives CDR1 SGHVS, CDR2 FNYEAQ. The CDR3 is 16 amino acids.

The sample holds a few counts of this clonotype. The chain couples TRBV7-9 to TRBJ1-1, with 9 positions matching TRBD1. Looked up from germline, CDR1 is SEHNR and CDR2 is FQNEAQ (reference sequence). CDR3 size: 15 residues. The V and J ends lost 5 bases and 1 base, in that order; junction bases with no gene match: 5. The CDR3 DNA sequence: TGTGCCAGCAGCCAGGGGACAGGGACGAACACTGAAGCTTTCTTT. Residues: CASSQGTGTNTEAFF.